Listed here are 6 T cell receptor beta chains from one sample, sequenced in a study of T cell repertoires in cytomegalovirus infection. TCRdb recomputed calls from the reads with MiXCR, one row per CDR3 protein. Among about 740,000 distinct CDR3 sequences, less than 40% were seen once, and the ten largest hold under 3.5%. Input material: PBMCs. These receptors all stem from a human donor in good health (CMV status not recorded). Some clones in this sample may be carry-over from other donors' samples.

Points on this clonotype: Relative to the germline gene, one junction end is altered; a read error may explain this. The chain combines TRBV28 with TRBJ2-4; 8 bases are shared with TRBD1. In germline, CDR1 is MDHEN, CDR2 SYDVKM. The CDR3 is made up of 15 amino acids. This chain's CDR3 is CDSSLKDRVKNIQYF. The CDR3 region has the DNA TGTGACAGCAGTTTAAAGGACAGGGTCAAAAACATTCAGTACTTC.

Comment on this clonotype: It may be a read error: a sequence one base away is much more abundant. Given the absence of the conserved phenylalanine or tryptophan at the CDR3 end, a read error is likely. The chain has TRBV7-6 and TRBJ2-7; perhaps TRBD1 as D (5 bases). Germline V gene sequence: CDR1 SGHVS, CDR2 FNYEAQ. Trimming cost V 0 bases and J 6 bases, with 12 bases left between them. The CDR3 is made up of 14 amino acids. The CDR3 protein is CASSLASQGSEQYL. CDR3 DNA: TGTGCCAGCAGCTTAGCAAGTCAGGGTAGCGAGCAGTACTTA.

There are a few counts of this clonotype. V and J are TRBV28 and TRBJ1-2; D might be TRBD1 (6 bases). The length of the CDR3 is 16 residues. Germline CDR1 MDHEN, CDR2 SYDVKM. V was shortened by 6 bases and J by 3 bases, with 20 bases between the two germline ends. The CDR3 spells CASRRFGSNRDYGYTF. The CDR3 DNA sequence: TGTGCCAGCAGGCGATTCGGCTCGAACAGGGACTATGGCTACACCTTC.

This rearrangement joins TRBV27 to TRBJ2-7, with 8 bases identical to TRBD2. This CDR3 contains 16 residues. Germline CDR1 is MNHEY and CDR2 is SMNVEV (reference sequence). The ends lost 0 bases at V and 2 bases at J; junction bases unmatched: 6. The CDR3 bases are TGTGCCAGCAGTTTATCTTCTGGACTAGCAGCCTACGAGCAGTACTTC. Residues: CASSLSSGLAAYEQYF.

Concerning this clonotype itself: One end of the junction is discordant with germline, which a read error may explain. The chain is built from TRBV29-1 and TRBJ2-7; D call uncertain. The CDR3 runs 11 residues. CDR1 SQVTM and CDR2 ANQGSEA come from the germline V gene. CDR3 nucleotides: TGCAGCGTTGCGAACTCCTACGAGCAGTCCTTC. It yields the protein CSVANSYEQSF.

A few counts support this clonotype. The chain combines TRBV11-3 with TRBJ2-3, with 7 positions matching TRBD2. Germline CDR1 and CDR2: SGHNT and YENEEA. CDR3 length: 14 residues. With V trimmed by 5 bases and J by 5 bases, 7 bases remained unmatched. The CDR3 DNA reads TGTGCCAGCAGCCAAGGACTAGGGGAAGATACGCAGTATTTT. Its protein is CASSQGLGEDTQYF.